This passage covers 15 T cell receptor beta chains from one sample sequenced in a study of blood T cell repertoires in COVID-19. Libraries were prepared by immunoSEQ multiplex PCR; TCRdb keeps only in-frame clonotypes and omits some of them. The table lists 95,000 to 150,000 clones, 82% of them singletons. The source material was peripheral blood. The receptor set was obtained from a woman aged 70-85 years with acute or convalescent COVID-19.

This clone came up once. The chain recombines TRBV25-1 with TRBJ2-4; D remains ambiguous. The CDR3 spans 15 residues. Germline lookup yields CDR1 MGHDK and CDR2 SYGVNS. V dropped 3 bases and J dropped 0 bases, with 9 bases sitting between them. CDR3 region: CASSDGELAKNIQYF. The DNA for the CDR3 is TGTGCCAGCAGTGACGGAGAACTAGCCAAAAACATTCAGTACTTC.

This chain uses TRBV7-6 with TRBJ2-7; D ambiguous. This CDR3 is built from 15 residues. V was clipped by 2 bases and J by 2 bases, with 13 bases between them. Germline V gives CDR1 SGHVS, CDR2 FNYEAQ. The CDR3 sequence: CASSLSPAKAYEQYF. DNA for the CDR3: TGTGCCAGCAGCTTAAGTCCCGCTAAAGCCTACGAGCAGTACTTC.

This clone was detected only a few times. This rearrangement joins TRBV7-3 to TRBJ1-2; TRBD1 aligns across 9 bases. The trim removed 3 bases at V and 7 bases at J, leaving 3 bases unmatched. CDR1 is SGHTA, CDR2 FQGTGA, per germline. There are 13 residues in the CDR3. The CDR3 region has the DNA TGTGCCAGCAGCTTGGGGACAGGGTTTGGCTACACCTTC. This encodes CASSLGTGFGYTF.

This clone showed up just once. This rearrangement joins TRBV10-3 to TRBJ2-7, with D maybe TRBD2 (6 bases). CDR3 length: 11 residues. V shed 11 bases and J shed 4 bases, with 12 bases lying between them. In germline, CDR1 is ENHRY, CDR2 SYGVKD. DNA for the CDR3: TGTGCCGCCGGACGGGAGTACGAGCAGTACTTC. It specifies CAAGREYEQYF.

This clone was seen a few times. The chain joins TRBV11-2 to TRBJ1-2; perhaps TRBD1 as D (6 bases). The CDR3 contains 17 residues. Germline CDR1 SGHAT, CDR2 FQNNGV. Trimming removed 5 bases at V and 1 base at J, with 20 bases between. The chain's CDR3 is CASSPTLVTGFNYGYTF. CDR3 nucleotides: TGTGCCAGCAGCCCAACCTTAGTGACAGGTTTTAACTATGGCTACACCTTC.

V usage is TRBV5-1 and J usage is TRBJ2-2, with D possibly TRBD2 on 6 matching bases. V dropped 0 bases and J dropped 5 bases, with 14 bases sitting between them. Germline V CDR1 and CDR2: SGHRS, YFSETQ. There are 16 residues in the CDR3. CDR3: CASSLVDGGLTGELFF. The CDR3, as DNA: TGCGCCAGCAGCTTGGTGGACGGGGGATTAACCGGGGAGCTGTTTTTT.

The chain employs TRBV14 and TRBJ2-7, with TRBD2 matching 7 bases. The CDR3 loop spans 13 amino acids. V dropped 4 bases and J dropped 4; count of bases not matched to a gene: 4. Per the germline V gene, CDR1 is SGHDN and CDR2 is FVKESK. CDR3 in amino acids: CASSRTGGYEQYF. Written as DNA, the CDR3 is TGTGCCAGCAGCCGGACGGGGGGATACGAGCAGTACTTC.

The chain couples TRBV2 to TRBJ2-5; 8 positions agree with TRBD2. V gave up 6 bases and J gave up 4 bases; unmatched junction bases: 4. The CDR3 consists of 13 residues. The germline gives CDR1 SNHLY, CDR2 FYNNEI. The CDR3 is CASRLAAGETQYF. As DNA, the CDR3 is TGTGCCAGCAGACTAGCGGCCGGAGAGACCCAGTACTTC.

The V and J genes are TRBV11-3 and TRBJ1-1; D is possibly TRBD1 (5 bases). Trimming took off 0 bases at V and 5 bases at J, with 13 bases between the two ends. In germline, CDR1 is SGHNT, CDR2 YENEEA. This CDR3 comprises 15 residues. The CDR3 protein is CASSLDRAGWTEAFF. As DNA, the CDR3 is TGTGCCAGCAGCTTAGATCGGGCAGGGTGGACTGAAGCTTTCTTT.

V and J are TRBV2 and TRBJ1-1; no firm D call. V shed 0 bases and J shed 4 bases, with 9 bases lying between them. The CDR3 sequence is 14 residues long. CDR1 and CDR2 (germline): SNHLY, FYNNEI. The CDR3 here is CASSEAFVSTEAFF. The CDR3 DNA sequence: TGTGCCAGCAGTGAAGCCTTTGTATCCACTGAAGCTTTCTTT.

The J gene is TRBJ2-7, the V gene TRBV5-6; 7 bases match TRBD2. The CDR3 loop spans 15 amino acids. The ends lost 4 bases at V and 2 bases at J; junction bases unmatched: 9. Germline CDR1 SGHDT, CDR2 YYEEEE. Here the CDR3 DNA reads TGTGCCAGCAGCCAAGGTCCTAGCGGACCCTACGAGCAGTACGTC. As protein: CASSQGPSGPYEQYV.

The chain recombines TRBV4-1 with TRBJ2-7; possible D gene TRBD1, 6 bases. Germline V gives CDR1 MGHRA, CDR2 YSYEKL. Trimming left V 0 bases short and J 2 bases short, with 14 bases between. This CDR3 spans 16 amino acids. The CDR3 reads CASSQESLQGPYEQYF. As DNA, the CDR3 is TGCGCCAGCAGCCAAGAGTCGTTACAGGGTCCCTACGAGCAGTACTTC.

The chain combines TRBV19 with TRBJ2-7; the match to TRBD1 covers 8 bases. After removal of 1 base from V and 4 bases from J, the junction contained 3 bases not matched to a gene. This CDR3 region has 14 residues. Germline CDR1 and CDR2: LNHDA and SQIVND (reference sequence). The CDR3 nucleotides are TGTGCCAGTAGTATAGGCCAGGGGGCTTACGAGCAGTACTTC. Translated: CASSIGQGAYEQYF.

This chain links TRBV14 with TRBJ2-5, with a possible D match to TRBD2 (6 bases). The CDR3 sequence is 14 residues long. The germline gives CDR1 SGHDN, CDR2 FVKESK. Trimming stripped 3 bases from V and 5 bases from J, with 13 bases between. The CDR3 protein is CASSQLSGRETQYF. CDR3 coding DNA: TGTGCCAGCAGCCAGCTCTCGGGGAGGGAGACCCAGTACTTC.

The rearrangement uses TRBV7-2 and TRBJ2-5; 12 bases are shared with TRBD2. V was clipped by 3 bases and J by 2 bases; unmatched bases: 1. CDR3 size: 15 residues. Germline CDR1 reads SGHTA; CDR2 reads FQGNSA. The CDR3 region is CASSLGTSGQETQYF. In DNA form, the CDR3 reads TGTGCCAGCAGCTTGGGGACTAGCGGGCAAGAGACCCAGTACTTC.